These 6 T cell receptor beta chains share one sample of origin, sequenced in a study of CD8 T cells in ankylosing spondylitis. These TCRs' antigens remain unknown. TCRdb independently ran MiXCR on the 5' RACE reads; one entry per CDR3 protein. The table lists over 700,000 distinct CDR3 sequences, 15% to 20% of them singletons, with over 15% in the top ten. Study-level points and caveats: A motif of 8 or 9 highly homologous TCR beta variants was seen as apparently characteristic of ankylosing spondylitis blood.

Sequencing was performed on blood, either unsorted or a sorted T cell fraction (not recorded which). These receptors came from a male donor with ankylosing spondylitis.

This clonotype occurred many times. V gene TRBV3-1 combines with J gene TRBJ1-2, with 7 positions matching TRBD1. CDR1 and CDR2 from the germline V gene are LGHDT and YNNKEL (reference sequence). CDR3 size: 14 residues. With 4 bases clipped from V and 3 bases from J, the junction kept 5 bases outside the gene matches. CDR3 DNA: TGTGCCAGCAGCCCCCGACAGGGCCACTATGGCTACACCTTC. It is translated as CASSPRQGHYGYTF.

The chain carries TRBV28 and TRBJ1-5; 7 bases are shared with TRBD1. V lost 5 bases, J lost 7 bases, and 14 bases stayed unmatched. CDR3 length: 16 residues. Germline V gene data show CDR1 as MDHEN and CDR2 as SYDVKM. The CDR3 loop reads CASSPGGRGRDQPQHF. The CDR3 DNA reads TGTGCCAGCAGTCCGGGAGGGAGGGGGCGTGACCAGCCCCAGCATTTT.

This clonotype was seen a few times. V is TRBV9 and J is TRBJ2-1, with 10 bases identical to TRBD2. The CDR3 totals 16 residues. CDR1 SGDLS and CDR2 YYNGEE come from the germline V gene. Trimming at V came to 4 bases and at J to 4 bases, leaving 8 bases not matched to a gene. CDR3 DNA sequence: TGTGCCAGCAGCATGGGACTAGCGATAAGTTACAATGAGCAGTTCTTC. It encodes CASSMGLAISYNEQFF.

This clonotype has just a few counts. This sequence joins TRBV7-8 and TRBJ2-1, with TRBD2 matching 9 bases. The germline gives CDR1 SGHVS, CDR2 FQNEAQ. This CDR3 comprises 15 residues. V shed 5 bases and J 6 bases; nucleotides not matched to a gene: 8. The CDR3: CASSIPGLASNEQFF. Here the CDR3 DNA reads TGTGCCAGCAGCATCCCGGGACTAGCCTCCAATGAGCAGTTCTTC.

This clonotype appeared a single time. The rearrangement links TRBV20-1 to TRBJ1-5; possible D gene TRBD1, 5 bases. Trimming took off 5 bases at V and 4 bases at J, with 18 bases between the two ends. The CDR3 runs to 15 residues. The V gene's germline CDR1 is DFQATT and CDR2 SNEGSKA (reference sequence). The CDR3 reads CSAVEGKGWNQPQHF. The CDR3 coding sequence is TGCAGTGCTGTTGAGGGGAAAGGTTGGAATCAGCCCCAGCATTTT.

This clonotype occurred a few times. As DNA, the CDR3 is TGTGCCAGTGGATACTTCTCTACGGGTGGCTACACCTTC. Amino acid sequence: CASGYFSTGGYTF. The rearrangement links TRBV19 to TRBJ1-2, with D unresolved. CDR3 length: 13 residues. Trimming removed 8 bases from V and 7 bases from J, with 17 bases in between. Germline CDR1 and CDR2: LNHDA and SQIVND (reference sequence).